These T cell receptor beta chains were read from a single sample in a study of T cells after yellow fever vaccination. TCRdb itself ran the 5' RACE reads through MiXCR, one entry per CDR3 protein. Found here are about 580,000 distinct CDR3 sequences, about a sixth of them singletons; the top ten hold roughly 17%. Sequences were derived from PBMCs, sampled about 5 days after the first yellow fever vaccination. Receptors were obtained from a man between 18 and 35 years old who received the YFV17D yellow fever vaccine. CDR3s include the opening cysteine and the closing phenylalanine or tryptophan. D genes are given only for firm matches. Some rows mark clone size as missing; the rest say once, few, many or name a class of expanded clone.

cdr3_length: 15; clone_size: many; v_call: TRBV7-2; j_call: TRBJ2-2; d_call: NA; cdr3_aa: CASSVTGRLTGELFF; cdr3_nt: TGTGCCAGCAGCGTGACAGGGAGGCTCACCGGGGAGCTGTTTTTT
cdr3_length: 13; clone_size: NA; v_call: TRBV30; j_call: TRBJ1-4; d_call: NA; cdr3_aa: CAWRFPTHEKLFF; cdr3_nt: TGTGCCTGGCGATTTCCAACTCATGAAAAACTGTTTTTT
cdr3_length: 13; clone_size: NA; v_call: TRBV4-1; j_call: TRBJ1-6; d_call: NA; cdr3_aa: CASSQGSSRALHF; cdr3_nt: TGCGCCAGCAGCCAAGGTAGCAGCAGGGCCCTCCACTTT
cdr3_length: 18; clone_size: NA; v_call: TRBV12-3/TRBV12-4; j_call: TRBJ2-1; d_call: TRBD2; cdr3_aa: CAISLGKRGLSSYNEQFF; cdr3_nt: TGTGCCATCAGTTTAGGGAAGCGGGGGTTGAGCTCCTACAATGAGCAGTTCTTC
cdr3_length: 14; clone_size: many; v_call: TRBV3-1; j_call: TRBJ1-1; d_call: NA; cdr3_aa: CASSQGSLRTEAFF; cdr3_nt: TGTGCCAGCAGCCAAGGGAGTCTGCGGACTGAAGCTTTCTTT
cdr3_length: 16; clone_size: many; v_call: TRBV5-1; j_call: TRBJ2-1; d_call: NA; cdr3_aa: CASSLRPDLSYNEQFF; cdr3_nt: TGCGCCAGCAGCTTGCGTCCTGACCTCTCCTACAATGAGCAGTTCTTC
cdr3_length: 11; clone_size: many; v_call: TRBV12-3/TRBV12-4; j_call: TRBJ2-2; d_call: NA; cdr3_aa: CASSSAGELFF; cdr3_nt: TGTGCCAGCAGCTCCGCCGGGGAGCTGTTTTTT
cdr3_length: 14; clone_size: NA; v_call: TRBV7-9; j_call: TRBJ2-5; d_call: TRBD1; cdr3_aa: CASSWPDRLETQYF; cdr3_nt: TGTGCCAGCAGCTGGCCGGACAGGTTGGAGACCCAGTACTTC
cdr3_length: 15; clone_size: NA; v_call: TRBV12-3/TRBV12-4; j_call: TRBJ2-2; d_call: TRBD2; cdr3_aa: CASSSGLAIFGELFF; cdr3_nt: TGTGCCAGCAGTTCGGGACTAGCGATCTTCGGGGAGCTGTTTTTT
cdr3_length: 13; clone_size: many; v_call: TRBV28; j_call: TRBJ1-1; d_call: NA; cdr3_aa: CASSKTVAPEAFF; cdr3_nt: TGTGCCAGCAGTAAGACTGTAGCGCCTGAAGCTTTCTTT
cdr3_length: 14; clone_size: few; v_call: TRBV7-9; j_call: TRBJ2-1; d_call: TRBD2; cdr3_aa: CASSPYGGRTEQFF; cdr3_nt: TGTGCCAGCAGCCCCTATGGCGGGAGAACTGAGCAGTTCTTC
cdr3_length: 13; clone_size: NA; v_call: TRBV20-1; j_call: TRBJ1-5; d_call: TRBD1; cdr3_aa: CSAWGQGHQPQHF; cdr3_nt: TGCAGTGCTTGGGGACAGGGACATCAGCCCCAGCATTTT
cdr3_length: 14; clone_size: NA; v_call: TRBV14; j_call: TRBJ1-2; d_call: TRBD1; cdr3_aa: CASSQETGQGIYTF; cdr3_nt: TGTGCCAGCAGCCAAGAGACCGGACAGGGGATCTACACCTTC
cdr3_length: 16; clone_size: few; v_call: TRBV27; j_call: TRBJ1-4; d_call: NA; cdr3_aa: CASRGGIRGANEKLFF; cdr3_nt: TGTGCCAGCAGGGGTGGGATCAGGGGAGCTAATGAAAAACTGTTTTTT
cdr3_length: 15; clone_size: NA; v_call: TRBV7-2; j_call: TRBJ2-2; d_call: TRBD1; cdr3_aa: CASSWTGGWAGELFF; cdr3_nt: TGTGCCAGCAGCTGGACAGGGGGCTGGGCCGGGGAGCTGTTTTTT
cdr3_length: 14; clone_size: few; v_call: TRBV29-1; j_call: TRBJ2-2; d_call: TRBD1; cdr3_aa: CSVVGTGDTGELFF; cdr3_nt: TGCAGCGTTGTAGGGACAGGGGACACCGGGGAGCTGTTTTTT
cdr3_length: 17; clone_size: NA; v_call: TRBV6-1; j_call: TRBJ2-1; d_call: TRBD2; cdr3_aa: CASRLYPGGSSYNEQFF; cdr3_nt: TGTGCCAGCAGACTCTATCCGGGGGGAAGCTCCTACAATGAGCAGTTCTTC
cdr3_length: 12; clone_size: NA; v_call: TRBV20-1; j_call: TRBJ1-2; d_call: TRBD1; cdr3_aa: CSATGQNYGYTF; cdr3_nt: TGCAGTGCCACGGGACAGAACTATGGCTACACCTTC
cdr3_length: 12; clone_size: few; v_call: TRBV11-2; j_call: TRBJ2-7; d_call: NA; cdr3_aa: CASSLRYDRRVF; cdr3_nt: TGTGCCAGCAGCTTAAGATACGACAGGCGGGTCTTC
cdr3_length: 18; clone_size: NA; v_call: TRBV4-1; j_call: TRBJ1-1; d_call: TRBD1; cdr3_aa: CASSQEIGDRDRVIEAFF; cdr3_nt: TGCGCCAGCAGCCAAGAAATAGGGGACCGGGACAGGGTCATTGAAGCTTTCTTT
cdr3_length: 15; clone_size: NA; v_call: TRBV7-2; j_call: TRBJ2-3; d_call: TRBD2; cdr3_aa: CASSQTSGGTDTQYF; cdr3_nt: TGTGCCAGCAGCCAGACTAGCGGGGGAACAGATACGCAGTATTTT
cdr3_length: 15; clone_size: NA; v_call: TRBV12-3/TRBV12-4; j_call: TRBJ1-5; d_call: TRBD1; cdr3_aa: CASSAGQAARGPQHF; cdr3_nt: TGTGCCAGCAGTGCCGGACAGGCGGCCCGGGGGCCCCAGCATTTT
cdr3_length: 14; clone_size: NA; v_call: TRBV25-1; j_call: TRBJ1-2; d_call: NA; cdr3_aa: CASSEYKEIYGYTF; cdr3_nt: TGTGCCAGCAGTGAATATAAGGAAATCTATGGCTACACCTTC
cdr3_length: 13; clone_size: many; v_call: TRBV3-1; j_call: TRBJ2-7; d_call: NA; cdr3_aa: CASSLSTSYEQYF; cdr3_nt: TGTGCCAGCAGCCTGTCGACCTCCTACGAGCAGTACTTC
cdr3_length: 13; clone_size: NA; v_call: TRBV10-3; j_call: TRBJ2-5; d_call: NA; cdr3_aa: CAIGVQEGETQYF; cdr3_nt: TGTGCCATCGGCGTCCAGGAGGGGGAGACCCAGTACTTC
cdr3_length: 16; clone_size: NA; v_call: TRBV30; j_call: TRBJ2-5; d_call: NA; cdr3_aa: CAWSGASFGSLETQYF; cdr3_nt: TGTGCCTGGAGTGGAGCCAGCTTTGGTAGTTTAGAGACCCAGTACTTC
cdr3_length: 15; clone_size: few; v_call: TRBV24-1; j_call: TRBJ2-1; d_call: TRBD1; cdr3_aa: CATSEGQSGYNEQFF; cdr3_nt: TGTGCCACCAGTGAGGGACAGTCCGGTTACAATGAGCAGTTCTTC
cdr3_length: 12; clone_size: NA; v_call: TRBV7-9; j_call: TRBJ2-3; d_call: NA; cdr3_aa: CASNLGSDTQYF; cdr3_nt: TGTGCCAGCAACTTGGGCTCGGATACGCAGTATTTT
cdr3_length: 14; clone_size: few; v_call: TRBV20-1; j_call: TRBJ2-1; d_call: NA; cdr3_aa: CSARDPSLDGEQFF; cdr3_nt: TGCAGTGCTAGAGATCCTTCCCTTGACGGTGAGCAGTTCTTC
cdr3_length: 17; clone_size: few; v_call: TRBV7-6; j_call: TRBJ2-1; d_call: TRBD1; cdr3_aa: CASSLGFPGQGFNEQFF; cdr3_nt: TGTGCCAGCAGCTTAGGGTTTCCGGGACAGGGGTTCAATGAGCAGTTCTTC
cdr3_length: 15; clone_size: few; v_call: TRBV10-3; j_call: TRBJ2-3; d_call: NA; cdr3_aa: CAISDPLARTDTQYF; cdr3_nt: TGTGCCATCAGTGACCCACTAGCCCGCACAGATACGCAGTATTTT
cdr3_length: 10; clone_size: NA; v_call: TRBV10-1; j_call: TRBJ2-3; d_call: NA; cdr3_aa: CASMGDTQYF; cdr3_nt: TGCGCCAGCATGGGGGATACGCAGTATTTT
cdr3_length: 11; clone_size: few; v_call: TRBV6-5; j_call: TRBJ1-1; d_call: TRBD1; cdr3_aa: CASYRGSEAFF; cdr3_nt: TGTGCCAGCTACAGGGGTTCTGAAGCTTTCTTT
cdr3_length: 15; clone_size: few; v_call: TRBV7-9; j_call: TRBJ1-6; d_call: NA; cdr3_aa: CASSFRRGSNSPLHF; cdr3_nt: TGTGCCAGCAGCTTTAGAAGAGGGAGTAATTCACCCCTCCACTTT
cdr3_length: 13; clone_size: NA; v_call: TRBV25-1; j_call: TRBJ1-2; d_call: NA; cdr3_aa: CASSGYVGYGYTF; cdr3_nt: TGTGCCAGCAGCGGTTATGTCGGCTATGGCTACACCTTC
cdr3_length: 16; clone_size: few; v_call: TRBV9; j_call: TRBJ2-3; d_call: TRBD2; cdr3_aa: CASSALGRGAVDTQYF; cdr3_nt: TGTGCCAGCAGCGCACTAGGGCGGGGGGCCGTTGATACGCAGTATTTT
cdr3_length: 11; clone_size: NA; v_call: TRBV18; j_call: TRBJ2-4; d_call: NA; cdr3_aa: CASSQENIQYF; cdr3_nt: TGTGCCAGCTCACAAGAAAACATTCAGTACTTC
cdr3_length: 16; clone_size: NA; v_call: TRBV11-2; j_call: TRBJ1-6; d_call: NA; cdr3_aa: CASSFWDRSGASPLHF; cdr3_nt: TGTGCCAGCAGCTTTTGGGACCGATCGGGAGCTTCACCCCTCCACTTT
cdr3_length: 15; clone_size: few; v_call: TRBV5-1; j_call: TRBJ2-3; d_call: TRBD1; cdr3_aa: CASSLLGGITDTQYF; cdr3_nt: TGCGCCAGCAGCTTGTTAGGGGGCATAACAGATACGCAGTATTTT
cdr3_length: 13; clone_size: few; v_call: TRBV7-2; j_call: TRBJ1-1; d_call: NA; cdr3_aa: CASSFEGLTEAFF; cdr3_nt: TGTGCCAGCAGCTTCGAGGGGTTGACAGAAGCTTTCTTT
cdr3_length: 12; clone_size: NA; v_call: TRBV2; j_call: TRBJ2-4; d_call: NA; cdr3_aa: CASSELGLLQYF; cdr3_nt: TGTGCCAGCAGTGAATTAGGACTCCTTCAGTACTTC
cdr3_length: 17; clone_size: many; v_call: TRBV4-1; j_call: TRBJ1-5; d_call: NA; cdr3_aa: CASSQAGWPVKDQPQHF; cdr3_nt: TGCGCCAGCAGCCAAGCGGGTTGGCCAGTAAAAGATCAGCCCCAGCATTTT
cdr3_length: 16; clone_size: NA; v_call: TRBV11-2; j_call: TRBJ2-1; d_call: NA; cdr3_aa: CASTSPRVGKYNEQFF; cdr3_nt: TGTGCCAGCACCTCCCCCCGGGTAGGAAAATACAATGAGCAGTTCTTC
cdr3_length: 19; clone_size: NA; v_call: TRBV18; j_call: TRBJ2-1; d_call: TRBD2; cdr3_aa: CASSPPGLAGGLVSDEQFF; cdr3_nt: TGTGCCAGCTCACCACCGGGACTAGCGGGGGGCCTTGTTTCTGATGAGCAGTTCTTC
cdr3_length: 15; clone_size: NA; v_call: TRBV7-2; j_call: TRBJ1-6; d_call: NA; cdr3_aa: CASSFGGRRSSPLHF; cdr3_nt: TGTGCCAGCAGCTTTGGAGGACGTAGAAGTTCACCCCTCCACTTT
cdr3_length: 16; clone_size: few; v_call: TRBV12-3/TRBV12-4; j_call: TRBJ2-3; d_call: TRBD1; cdr3_aa: CASSQIGTASSDTQYF; cdr3_nt: TGTGCCAGCAGTCAGATCGGGACAGCGAGTTCAGATACGCAGTATTTT
cdr3_length: 14; clone_size: NA; v_call: TRBV7-9; j_call: TRBJ1-2; d_call: TRBD1; cdr3_aa: CASSPRGTNYGYTF; cdr3_nt: TGTGCCAGCAGCCCCAGGGGGACTAACTATGGCTACACCTTC
cdr3_length: 12; clone_size: NA; v_call: TRBV7-2; j_call: TRBJ2-1; d_call: NA; cdr3_aa: CASSFRIGEQFF; cdr3_nt: TGTGCCAGCAGCTTCCGTATTGGTGAGCAGTTCTTC
cdr3_length: 14; clone_size: NA; v_call: TRBV12-3/TRBV12-4; j_call: TRBJ1-4; d_call: TRBD1; cdr3_aa: CASGQQGAREKLFF; cdr3_nt: TGTGCCAGCGGACAACAGGGGGCGCGGGAAAAACTGTTTTTT
cdr3_length: 15; clone_size: few; v_call: TRBV20-1; j_call: TRBJ1-5; d_call: NA; cdr3_aa: CRDHEGPGHNQPQHF; cdr3_nt: TGCAGGGACCATGAGGGGCCGGGCCACAATCAGCCCCAGCATTTT
cdr3_length: 15; clone_size: few; v_call: TRBV4-1; j_call: TRBJ1-1; d_call: TRBD1; cdr3_aa: CASSQDRGQGASAFF; cdr3_nt: TGCGCCAGCAGCCAAGATCGGGGACAGGGGGCAAGCGCTTTCTTT
cdr3_length: 15; clone_size: few; v_call: TRBV5-1; j_call: TRBJ2-3; d_call: NA; cdr3_aa: CASSLDPRSTDTQYF; cdr3_nt: TGCGCCAGCAGCTTGGACCCGCGCAGCACAGATACGCAGTATTTT
cdr3_length: 17; clone_size: NA; v_call: TRBV4-1; j_call: TRBJ1-5; d_call: NA; cdr3_aa: CASSHTTVRGGSQPQHF; cdr3_nt: TGCGCCAGCAGCCACACCACCGTCAGAGGGGGAAGTCAGCCCCAGCATTTT
cdr3_length: 15; clone_size: once; v_call: TRBV9; j_call: TRBJ2-1; d_call: NA; cdr3_aa: CASSVETGIQNEQFF; cdr3_nt: TGTGCCAGCAGCGTAGAAACAGGGATACAGAATGAGCAGTTCTTC
cdr3_length: 12; clone_size: few; v_call: TRBV12-3/TRBV12-4; j_call: TRBJ1-2; d_call: NA; cdr3_aa: CASSDTYYGYTF; cdr3_nt: TGTGCCAGCAGTGACACTTACTATGGCTACACCTTC
cdr3_length: 13; clone_size: few; v_call: TRBV3-1; j_call: TRBJ2-5; d_call: NA; cdr3_aa: CASPPETGETQYF; cdr3_nt: TGTGCCAGCCCCCCCGAGACAGGCGAGACCCAGTACTTC
cdr3_length: 14; clone_size: NA; v_call: TRBV7-2; j_call: TRBJ2-3; d_call: NA; cdr3_aa: CASSLRPWVDTQYF; cdr3_nt: TGTGCCAGCAGCCTCCGACCTTGGGTGGATACGCAGTATTTT
cdr3_length: 15; clone_size: few; v_call: TRBV7-9; j_call: TRBJ1-6; d_call: NA; cdr3_aa: CASSLVNSENSPLHF; cdr3_nt: TGTGCCAGCAGCTTAGTAAATAGTGAGAATTCACCCCTCCACTTT